This T cell receptor beta chain originates from a study of T cell responses to AZD1222 COVID-19 vaccine. Findings and caveats of the study: Regions 160-218 and 743-854 dominated among vaccine-associated CD4 TCRs spanning spike.

Per the germline V gene, CDR1 is GTSNPN and CDR2 is SVGIG (reference sequence). This CDR3 comprises 15 residues. The V gene end was trimmed by 3 bases and the J gene end by 1 base; junction bases not matched to a gene: 7. Produced via immunoSEQ multiplex PCR; TCRdb's table is partial and in-frame only. The sample holds 150,000 to 200,000 clones, more than 85% seen once. Remarks on this clone: Its antigen is currently unknown.

Sequences were derived from peripheral blood, sampled on day 0 of AZD1222 vaccination. The TCR sequence derives from an adult in good health. The chain couples TRBV30 to TRBJ2-7, with 9 bases identical to TRBD1. CDR3 DNA sequence: TGTGCCTGGAGAACCGGGACAGGGATATCCTACGAGCAGTACTTC. This sequence encodes CAWRTGTGISYEQYF.